These 25 T cell receptor beta chains originate from one sample sequenced in a study of tumor-infiltrating lymphocytes in primary liver carcinoma. Priming with a constant-region primer yielded TCR beta cDNA from roughly 0.45 ug total RNA. ARM-PCR, slightly modified, supplied the TCR beta libraries through three nested multiplex PCR rounds. Rounds one and two of PCR, each of 10 cycles, were primed with TRBV1-TRBV30 forward primers and a C-beta reverse primer. MiXCR was run by TCRdb on the multiplex PCR reads, yielding one entry per CDR3 protein. The sample lists roughly 120,000 distinct CDR3 sequences; 55% to 65% were seen once. Co-extracted RNA and DNA came from roughly 21-30 mg of unsorted bulk tissue. Specimen: liver tumor tissue from sampling region 1. Subset given: tumor region T1, superior pole. The receptors here all came from a woman aged 55 to 70 with primary liver carcinoma and hepatitis B virus infection.

The V gene is TRBV5-1, the J gene TRBJ2-2; 12 bases align to TRBD2. Germline V gene data show CDR1 as SGHRS and CDR2 as YFSETQ. CDR3 length equals 14 residues. J gave up 6 bases and V 6 bases, and 3 bases lay outside the gene matches. CDR3 region: CASTLAGGAGELFF. DNA for the CDR3: TGCGCCAGCACCCTAGCGGGAGGGGCCGGGGAGCTGTTTTTT.

Worth noting for this clonotype: Relative to the germline gene, one junction end is altered; a read error may explain this. The chain combines TRBV11-1 with TRBJ2-2; weak D call: TRBD2 (6 bases). The CDR3 consists of 15 residues. The germline CDR1 and CDR2 sequences are SGHAT and FQDESV (reference sequence). This chain's CDR3 is CVSSLRAGGSGELLF. CDR3 nucleotides: TGTGTCAGCAGCTTGAGGGCCGGGGGATCCGGGGAGCTGTTGTTT.

Remarks on this clonotype: One base away lies a much larger clone, so this may be a sequencing read error. This chain uses TRBV6-2 or TRBV6-3 with TRBJ1-1; 7 nucleotides line up with TRBD1. The CDR3 is 14 residues long. Losses at the gene ends were 8 bases for V and 8 bases for J; bases not matched to a gene: 14. Germline-derived CDR1 and CDR2 are MNHEY and SVGEGT. CDR3 sequence reads: CASGPGGDWGEAFF. CDR3 coding DNA: TGTGCCAGCGGCCCAGGGGGTGACTGGGGGGAAGCTTTCTTT.

Points on this clonotype: A much larger clone lies a single base off, so this may be a read error. The chain is built from TRBV10-2 and TRBJ2-7; D not resolved. The CDR3 consists of 14 residues. Between the trimmed V and J ends, which lost 1 base and 4 bases, there was a span of 11 bases. Germline assignment: CDR1 WSHSY and CDR2 SAAADI. In DNA, the CDR3 is TGCGCCAGCAGTGAGTACACTGCCCTTTACGAGCAGTACTTC. Its translation is CASSEYTALYEQYF.

As for this clonotype: No conserved phenylalanine or tryptophan ends this CDR3, so it is likely a read error. The chain links TRBV11-3 to TRBJ1-1; a weak D match, TRBD1 (5 bases). This CDR3 is 14 amino acids long. Germline lookup yields CDR1 SGHNT and CDR2 YENEEA. The V and J ends lost 5 bases and 7 bases respectively, with 17 bases between them. In nucleotides, the CDR3 is TGTGCCAGCAGCCGACAGTGCACGGGAAGTGAAGCTTTCGTT. It translates to CASSRQCTGSEAFV.

A note on this clonotype: This may be a read error: a much more frequent sequence differs by one nucleotide. The chain uses TRBV4-2 and TRBJ2-1; 10 bases are a match to TRBD2. Looked up from germline, CDR1 is LGHNA and CDR2 is YNFKEQ. This CDR3 comprises 14 residues. In DNA, the CDR3 is TGTGCCAGCAGCCAAGCTAGCGGGGGCAATGAGCAGTCCTTC. Translation gives CASSQASGGNEQSF.

Of note for this clonotype: One end of the junction fails to match germline, which may point to a read error. For the CDR3, the DNA is TGTGCCAGCGGCAGAGGAGCTACCACTGGCTACATCTTC. It translates to CASGRGATTGYIF. The chain joins TRBV6-2 or TRBV6-3 to TRBJ1-2; D call uncertain. Germline loops: CDR1 MNHEY, CDR2 SVGEGT. The CDR3 covers 13 residues.

A note on this clonotype: It may be a read error: a sequence one base away is much more abundant. The genes are TRBV5-4 and TRBJ1-2; perhaps TRBD1 as D (5 bases). The germline V gene has CDR1 SGHNT and CDR2 YYREEE (reference sequence). This CDR3 spans 13 amino acids. As DNA, the CDR3 is TGTGCCAGCAGTTCGAGGGGTGACTATGGCCACACCTTC. Its protein product is CASSSRGDYGHTF.

This clonotype was seen at least ten times. The V call is TRBV12-3 or TRBV12-4, the J call TRBJ2-1, with TRBD1 matching over 10 bases. Losses at the gene ends were 6 bases for V and 8 bases for J; bases not matched to a gene: 13. The CDR3 has 16 residues. CDR3 residues: CASRLSGTGARDEQFF. CDR3 DNA sequence: TGTGCCAGCAGATTATCCGGGACAGGGGCCCGCGATGAGCAGTTCTTC.

This clonotype was detected only once. One junction end disagrees with the germline gene, perhaps due to a read error. The gene calls are TRBV11-2 and TRBJ2-1; D uncertain. This CDR3 comprises 17 residues. Germline CDR1 and CDR2: SGHAT and FQNNGV. CDR3 bases: TGTGCCAGGAGCTTACGTGGATCCGCGAGCTCCTACAATGAACAGTTCTTC. Translated: CARSLRGSASSYNEQFF.

As to this clonotype: One end of the junction does not line up with germline, which may come from a read error. The chain links TRBV11-2 to TRBJ2-3; 8 bases fit TRBD1. From germline, CDR1 is SGHAT and CDR2 FQNNGV. The CDR3 runs 15 residues. The CDR3 reads CASSSDRVGTDTQYF. The DNA of the CDR3 is TGTGCCAGCAGTTCGGACAGGGTCGGCACAGATACACAGTATTTT.

Regarding this clonotype: A single base separates this from a much larger clone, so it may be a read error. This rearrangement joins TRBV10-1 to TRBJ1-2; D is uncertain. The CDR3 loop spans 13 amino acids. Germline V gives CDR1 WNHNN, CDR2 SYGVQD (reference sequence). CDR3: CASSEARNCGYTF. The CDR3 coding sequence is TGCGCCAGCAGTGAAGCCAGGAACTGTGGCTACACCTTC.

Details on this clonotype: This may stem from a read error, because a much larger clone lies one nucleotide away. The V call is TRBV14, the J call TRBJ1-6, with D tentatively TRBD1 (6 bases). The CDR3 is 14 amino acids. The V gene's germline CDR1 is SGHDN and CDR2 FVKESK. CDR3 loop: CASSQFRGNSSLHF. In DNA, the CDR3 is TGTGCCAGCAGCCAATTCAGGGGAAATTCATCCCTCCACTTT.

This clonotype was detected many times. The gene calls are TRBV12-2 and TRBJ2-7; whether TRBD2, the table's D call, matches the DNA was not checked. TRBV12-2 has pseudogene status. The CDR3 has 16 amino acids. CDR3 DNA sequence: TGTGCAAGTCGCTTAGGAGGGACTAGCGGTCCGTACGAGCAGTACTTC. This sequence encodes CASRLGGTSGPYEQYF.

This clonotype was seen a single time. The rearrangement uses TRBV11-2 and TRBJ2-3; a possible D gene is TRBD2 (7 bases). The length of the CDR3 is 19 residues. Germline assignment: CDR1 SGHAT and CDR2 FQNNGV. V was shortened by 9 bases and J by 1 base, with 29 bases between the two germline ends. The chain's CDR3 is CASSPERGGYSGGTDTQYF. CDR3 in DNA: TGTGCCAGTAGCCCCGAGAGGGGGGGATATAGCGGCGGCACAGATACGCAGTATTTT.

Details on this clonotype: A read error may explain this, as a much larger clone is one base away. The chain recombines TRBV29-1 with TRBJ2-3; possible D gene TRBD1, 6 bases. This CDR3 contains 14 residues. From germline, CDR1 is SQVTM and CDR2 ANQGSEA. CDR3 sequence (DNA): TGCAGCCTCAATACCGGACAGATCACAGGTACGCAGTATTTT. Encoded protein: CSLNTGQITGTQYF.

Remarks on this clonotype: The junction shows a germline mismatch at one end, possibly a read error. The rearrangement joins TRBV29-1 to TRBJ1-3, with no clear D. Germline assignment: CDR1 SQVTM and CDR2 ANQGSEA. The CDR3 is 12 amino acids. The CDR3 here is CNVVSGGNTIYF. Here the CDR3 DNA reads TGCAACGTTGTCTCGGGGGGAAACACCATATATTTT.

The sample holds many counts of this clonotype. CDR3 coding DNA: TGTGCCAGCAGCCAAGTCAAGGGGGCTAGCAATCAGCCCCAGCATTTT. Translated: CASSQVKGASNQPQHF. The chain couples TRBV14 to TRBJ1-5; 7 positions match TRBD1. The CDR3 contains 16 residues. Losses at the gene ends were 1 base for V and 0 bases for J; bases not matched to a gene: 3. CDR1 and CDR2 from the germline V gene are SGHDN and FVKESK.

Notes on this clonotype: This could be a read error, since a much larger clone is one nucleotide away. The chain combines TRBV6-6 with TRBJ2-6; D might be TRBD1 (5 bases). The CDR3 spans 13 residues. The V gene's germline CDR1 is MNHNY and CDR2 SVGAGI (reference sequence). The DNA for the CDR3 is TGTGCCAGCACTCCCTCTGGGGCCAACGTCCCGACTTTC. Protein sequence: CASTPSGANVPTF.

Comment on this clonotype: The germline gene is not matched at one end of the junction; a read error may be the cause. The chain is built from TRBV28 and TRBJ2-1, with 7 bases that match TRBD2. This CDR3 is 15 amino acids long. Germline lookup yields CDR1 MDHEN and CDR2 SYDVKM. This chain's CDR3 is CASGADSSFYNDQFF. CDR3 sequence (DNA): TGCGCCAGCGGGGCCGACTCAAGCTTCTACAATGACCAGTTCTTC.

Turning to this clonotype: This clone may be a read error of a much larger clone one base away. V gene TRBV12-3 or TRBV12-4 combines with J gene TRBJ2-3; D gene ambiguous. V gave up 8 bases and J gave up 3 bases, with 12 bases separating them. The CDR3 sequence is 13 residues long. The CDR3 DNA reads TGTGCCAGCTCCACCGGGTCGACAGATACGCAGTATTTT. Protein: CASSTGSTDTQYF.

This clonotype was found once. Since a much larger clone is just one base distant, this may be a read error. Likely a read error: the CDR3 ends without its conserved phenylalanine or tryptophan. The rearrangement uses TRBV30 and TRBJ1-2; D is unresolved. Deletions cut 4 bases from V and 8 bases from J, with 14 bases between. The CDR3 loop spans 12 amino acids. Germline-derived CDR1 and CDR2 are GTSNPN and SVGIG (reference sequence). The CDR3 protein is CAWTLPVSGYTL. CDR3 bases: TGTGCCTGGACCCTACCGGTGAGCGGCTACACCCTC.

This clonotype was seen a single time. No conserved phenylalanine or tryptophan ends this CDR3, so it is likely a read error. The chain couples TRBV4-1 to TRBJ2-7, with D perhaps matching TRBD1 (5 bases). CDR1 is MGHRA, CDR2 YSYEKL, per germline. CDR3 length equals 14 residues. Trimming shortened V by 0 bases and J by 3 bases, and 9 bases separated the two germline ends. The CDR3 bases are TGCGCCAGCAGCCAAGAGGGCAGGGACTACGAGCAGTACTTA. Translation gives CASSQEGRDYEQYL.

This clonotype was observed a single time. No conserved phenylalanine or tryptophan is present at the end of the CDR3, so a read error is the likely explanation. The chain combines TRBV6-2 or TRBV6-3 with TRBJ2-5, with 9 bases that match TRBD2. Germline CDR1 MNHEY, CDR2 SVGEGT. The CDR3 spans 19 residues. The CDR3 region is CPSSSYGISGSSTWETQYL. The CDR3 DNA is TGTCCCAGCAGCTCCTACGGTATTAGCGGGAGTTCTACTTGGGAGACCCAGTACCTC.

On this clonotype itself: A clone one base away is much larger, so this may be a read error. Here the CDR3 omits its conserved ending phenylalanine or tryptophan, so a read error is the likely source. This sequence joins TRBV6-1 and TRBJ2-1, with D hard to call. Trimming left V 2 bases short and J 13 bases short, with 9 bases between. CDR3 length equals 11 residues. The germline CDR1 and CDR2 sequences are MNHNS and SASEGT. CDR3 nucleotides: TGTGCCAGCAGTGAACCCCTCCACCAGTTCCTC. As protein: CASSEPLHQFL.